This entry is about one TCR beta chain. Its specificity is not known. TCRdb's copy holds only in-frame clones and misses some; the assay was immunoSEQ multiplex PCR. The sample lists about 48,000 clones; around 80% were seen once. The data were obtained in a study of OX40 agonist ivuxolimab in advanced cancers. Study-level information: The patients got ivuxolimab, which is an agonistic anti-OX40 (CD134) antibody. Cohort: approximately 83% men, mean age approximately 64, aged roughly 23 to 90. Findings of the study overall: Not determined was the antigen specificity of the expanded peripheral T cells. Among T cells, CD8+ cells averaged more expanded clones than CD4+ cells.

The sequencing here drew on CD4+ or CD8+ T cells sorted from blood, taken in a trial of the OX40 agonist ivuxolimab. The clonotype was recovered from an adult with an advanced solid tumor such as melanoma, head and neck, liver or kidney cancer.

The CDR3 bases are TGTGCCACCAGAGAGAGGGGGCCCTACGAGCAGTACTTC. As protein: CATRERGPYEQYF. The chain is built from TRBV6-1 and TRBJ2-7, with TRBD1 identical over 7 bases. Unmatched junction bases numbered 8, after V lost 10 bases and J lost 2 bases. Germline V lookup: CDR1 MNHNS, CDR2 SASEGT. This CDR3 has 13 amino acids.